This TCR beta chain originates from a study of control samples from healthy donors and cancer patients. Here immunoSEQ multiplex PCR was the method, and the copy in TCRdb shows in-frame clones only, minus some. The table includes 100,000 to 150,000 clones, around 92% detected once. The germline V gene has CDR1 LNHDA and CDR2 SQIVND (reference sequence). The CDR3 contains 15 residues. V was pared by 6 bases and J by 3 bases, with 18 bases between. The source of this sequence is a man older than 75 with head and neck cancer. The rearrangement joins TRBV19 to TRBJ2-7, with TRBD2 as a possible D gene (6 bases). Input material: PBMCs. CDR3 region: CASRGPGLQNYEQYF. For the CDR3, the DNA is TGTGCCAGTAGGGGCCCGGGACTCCAAAACTACGAGCAGTACTTC. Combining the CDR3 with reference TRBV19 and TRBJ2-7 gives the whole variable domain DGGITQSPKYLFRKEGQNVTLSCEQNLNHDAMYWYRQDPGQGLRLIYYSQIVNDFQKGDIAEGYSVSREKKESFPLTVTSAQKNPTAFYLCASRGPGLQNYEQYFGPGTRLTVT.